The 5 T cell receptor beta chains reported below all come from one sample, sequenced in a study of T cell repertoires in cytomegalovirus infection. MiXCR, run by TCRdb on the reads, gives a single entry per CDR3 protein. The data show some 320,000 distinct CDR3 sequences, over 7.5% seen once. The material sequenced was PBMCs. These receptors were collected from a human donor in good health (CMV status not recorded). Some clones in this sample may be carry-over from other donors' samples.

The chain joins TRBV7-8 to TRBJ1-1, with D possibly being TRBD1 (5 bases). The CDR3 spans 14 residues. Trimming pared 5 bases from V and 0 bases from J, leaving 10 bases between. Per germline, CDR1 SGHVS and CDR2 FQNEAQ. CDR3: CASSVTGVNTEAFF. CDR3 DNA: TGTGCCAGCAGCGTAACAGGAGTGAACACTGAAGCTTTCTTT.

The V gene is TRBV5-4, the J gene TRBJ2-2; D gene uncertain. V was trimmed by 4 bases and J by 0 bases, leaving 10 bases between them. This CDR3 is 15 amino acids long. Germline CDR1 is SGHNT and CDR2 is YYREEE (reference sequence). The CDR3: CASSAYTANTGELFF. The CDR3 DNA follows: TGTGCCAGCAGCGCTTATACCGCGAACACCGGGGAGCTGTTTTTT. Full variable domain (remainder filled in from reference TRBV5-4 and TRBJ2-2): ETGVTQSPTHLIKTRGQQVTLRCSSQSGHNTVSWYQQALGQGPQFIFQYYREEENGRGNFPPRFSGLQFPNYSSELNVNALELDDSALYLCASSAYTANTGELFFGEGSRLTVL.

The gene calls are TRBV7-3 and TRBJ2-1; 10 nucleotides line up with TRBD1. CDR1 and CDR2 (germline): SGHTA, FQGTGA. J gave up 6 bases and V 4 bases, and 3 bases lay outside the gene matches. The CDR3 has 14 residues. In DNA form, the CDR3 reads TGTGCCAGCAGCTCCAGGACAGGGGGCAATGAGCAGTTCTTC. Protein product: CASSSRTGGNEQFF.

The CDR3 region has the DNA TGTGCCTGGACCCCCGGGGGACAGGGCTGGTTCTACGAGCAGTACTTC. Translation gives CAWTPGGQGWFYEQYF. The chain combines TRBV30 with TRBJ2-7, with 9 bases identical to TRBD1. The V gene's germline CDR1 is GTSNPN and CDR2 SVGIG (reference sequence). CDR3 length: 16 residues. The junction had 13 bases not matched to a gene; V was cut back by 4 bases and J by 3 bases.

The V call is TRBV20-1, the J call TRBJ2-7; 8 nucleotides line up with TRBD1. CDR3 length: 15 residues. V shed 1 base, J shed 1 base, and the junction held 6 bases outside the gene matches. Germline V gene data show CDR1 as DFQATT and CDR2 as SNEGSKA (reference sequence). This CDR3 is CSARGQGANSYEQYF. The CDR3 nucleotides read TGCAGTGCTAGAGGGCAGGGGGCTAATTCCTACGAGCAGTACTTC.